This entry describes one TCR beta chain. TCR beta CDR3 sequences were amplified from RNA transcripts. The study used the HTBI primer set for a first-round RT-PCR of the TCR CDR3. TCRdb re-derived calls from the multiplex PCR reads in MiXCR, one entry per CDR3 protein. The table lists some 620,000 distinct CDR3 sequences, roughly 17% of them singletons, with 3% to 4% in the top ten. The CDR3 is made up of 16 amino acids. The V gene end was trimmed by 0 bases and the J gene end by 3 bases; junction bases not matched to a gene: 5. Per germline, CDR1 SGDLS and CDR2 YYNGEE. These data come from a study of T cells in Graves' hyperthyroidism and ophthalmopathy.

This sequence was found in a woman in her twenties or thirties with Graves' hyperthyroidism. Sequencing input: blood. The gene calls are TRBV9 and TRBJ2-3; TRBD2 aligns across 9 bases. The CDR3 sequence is CASSVVSAGGTDTQYF. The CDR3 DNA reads TGTGCCAGCAGCGTAGTTTCAGCGGGAGGTACAGATACGCAGTATTTT.